This T cell receptor (beta chain) was captured by sequencing in a study of blood T cells in healthy people across ages. The V and J ends lost 3 bases and 5 bases respectively, with 8 bases between them. CDR3 length: 12 amino acids. Per germline, CDR1 SQVTM and CDR2 ANQGSEA. A second 7 to 11 cycle PCR used barcoded and J-beta primers. TCRdb re-called the 5' RACE reads through MiXCR, storing one row per CDR3 protein. The data show roughly 2 million distinct CDR3 sequences, with 49% seen just once and less than 2.5% held by the top ten. The authors extracted at least 6 micrograms of total RNA per sample.

This rearrangement joins TRBV29-1 to TRBJ2-1; D is perhaps TRBD1 (6 bases). The clonotype was recovered from a middle-aged woman in good health. Sequencing used blood. CDR3 region: CSVDNRDNEQFF. The CDR3 DNA is TGCAGCGTTGATAACAGGGACAATGAGCAGTTCTTC.